The entry below describes one TCR beta chain. V trimming: 3 bases; J trimming: 0 bases; junction bases outside the gene matches: 12. Germline V gene lookup returns CDR1 DFQATT and CDR2 SNEGSKA (reference sequence). This CDR3 comprises 17 residues. It was with a sample-barcoded 5' primer and a J-beta primer mix that a second PCR of roughly 7 to 12 cycles was run. TCRdb processed the 5' RACE reads anew with MiXCR; each CDR3 protein has one entry. Altogether just over 1 million distinct CDR3 sequences are present, 40% to 50% being singletons, with the ten largest covering over 15%. This record comes from a study of blood T cells in healthy people across ages.

Sequenced input: blood. This chain links TRBV20-1 with TRBJ2-5; 8 bases are shared with TRBD2. The clonotype originates from a woman aged 60 to 75 in good health. CDR3 amino acids: CSASGRAPPFYQETQYF. Here the CDR3 DNA reads TGCAGTGCTAGCGGGAGGGCTCCACCTTTCTACCAAGAGACCCAGTACTTC.